The entry below gives a single TCR beta chain sequence along with its context. Its matching antigen is unknown. These data are taken from a study of cytomegalovirus exposure and HLA in healthy donors. Study-wide context: According to later analysis, the same platform produced the roughly 120 validation and several hundred first-cohort repertoires.

The length of the CDR3 is 16 residues. The germline V gene encodes CDR1 MGHDK and CDR2 SYGVNS. Trimming left V 8 bases short and J 0 bases short, with 17 bases between. Study-level points and caveats: Under in vitro conditions, three CMV-associated chains were confirmed as specific for CMV antigens. Most TCR sequences were uncommon, yet certain public TCRs appeared in many donors. It was around 160 TCR beta chains that were listed as cytomegalovirus-associated.

Produced via immunoSEQ multiplex PCR; TCRdb's table is partial and in-frame only. The table includes more than 95,000 clones, about 96% detected once. This receptor was taken from a man aged 18 to 30 in good health and CMV-seronegative. V is TRBV25-1 and J is TRBJ2-1; D is perhaps TRBD2 (6 bases). Sequencing was performed on PBMCs. CDR3 sequence reads: CASSSGTEPSYNEQFF. CDR3 nucleotide sequence: TGTGCCAGCTCCTCCGGGACTGAGCCCTCCTACAATGAGCAGTTCTTC. Using reference TRBV25-1 and TRBJ2-1 for the parts outside the CDR3, the full variable domain is EADIYQTPRYLVIGTGKKITLECSQTMGHDKMYWYQQDPGMELHLIHYSYGVNSTEKGDLSSESTVSRIRTEHFPLTLESARPSHTSQYLCASSSGTEPSYNEQFFGPGTRLTVL.